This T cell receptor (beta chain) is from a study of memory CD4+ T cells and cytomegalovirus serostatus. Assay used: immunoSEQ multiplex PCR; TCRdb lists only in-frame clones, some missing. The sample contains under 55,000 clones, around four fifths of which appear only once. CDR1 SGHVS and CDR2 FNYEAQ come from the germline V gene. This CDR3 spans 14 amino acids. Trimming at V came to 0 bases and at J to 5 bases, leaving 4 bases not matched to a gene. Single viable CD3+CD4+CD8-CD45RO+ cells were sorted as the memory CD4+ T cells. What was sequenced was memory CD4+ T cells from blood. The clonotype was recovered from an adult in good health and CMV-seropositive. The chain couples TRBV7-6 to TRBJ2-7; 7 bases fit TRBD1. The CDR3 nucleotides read TGTGCCAGCAGCTTAGCGGAAGGGGGCCACGAGCAGTACTTC. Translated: CASSLAEGGHEQYF. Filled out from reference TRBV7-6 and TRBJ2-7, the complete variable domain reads GAGVSQSPRYKVTKRGQDVALRCDPISGHVSLYWYRQALGQGPEFLTYFNYEAQQDKSGLPNDRFSAERPEGSISTLTIQRTEQRDSAMYRCASSLAEGGHEQYFGPGTRLTVT.